This T cell receptor beta chain stems from a study of blood T cells in healthy people across ages. The study's findings and limits: Measured against age, TCR beta diversity per million T cells decreased in a roughly linear manner. Strongly correlated with naive T cell percentage was TCR beta diversity. Calculation of diversity from one million T cells yielded estimates considered to be underestimates.

The V end lost 6 bases, the J end lost 4 bases, and 12 bases lay between the germline ends. From germline, CDR1 is SQVTM and CDR2 ANQGSEA. The CDR3 length is 13 residues. In each sample, at least 7 million PBMCs were isolated. A second PCR of roughly 7 to 11 cycles used a sample-barcoded 5' primer and a J-beta primer mix. Via MiXCR, TCRdb re-called the 5' RACE reads, giving one row per CDR3 protein. The sample has fewer than 750,000 distinct CDR3 sequences, more than 45% seen once. Comments on this clonotype: The antigen is undetermined.

Specimen: blood. The chain employs TRBV29-1 and TRBJ1-4; the D gene is possibly TRBD1 (5 bases). The TCR sequence derives from an older man in good health. CDR3 in amino acids: CSVLRDRNEKLFF. CDR3 nucleotides: TGCAGCGTCCTCCGGGACCGTAATGAAAAACTGTTTTTT. Variable domain in full (rest from reference TRBV29-1 and TRBJ1-4): SAVISQKPSRDICQRGTSLTIQCQVDSQVTMMFWYRQQPGQSLTLIATANQGSEATYESGFVIDKFPISRPNLTFSTLTVSNMSPEDSSIYLCSVLRDRNEKLFFGSGTQLSVL.